This paragraph covers one T cell receptor beta chain sequence. The antigen is not known. Each donor's blood draw was roughly 10 milliliters of peripheral blood. This entry comes from a study of blood T cells in healthy people across ages. Points from the study as a whole: Higher diversity and more naive CD4+ cells were features of long-lived donors, compared to aged donors.

There are 17 residues in the CDR3. The germline V gene has CDR1 MNHEY and CDR2 SVGAGI. V was clipped by 2 bases and J by 1 base; unmatched bases: 2. Next came a second PCR, run for roughly 7 to 12 cycles, which used a sample-barcoded 5' primer along with a J-beta primer mix. TCRdb re-derived calls from the 5' RACE reads in MiXCR, one entry per CDR3 protein. The sample has around 1.5 million distinct CDR3 sequences; roughly 60% are singletons. The gene calls are TRBV6-5 and TRBJ2-5; 15 positions match TRBD2. Sequencing was carried out using blood. The TCR sequence derives from a man between 18 and 29 years old in good health. For the CDR3, the DNA is TGTGCCAGCAGTTACCGGGGACTAGCGGGGGGCCAAGAGACCCAGTACTTC. Translated: CASSYRGLAGGQETQYF.